This TCR beta chain was sequenced in a study of shared clonotypes between healthy human individuals. General observations from the study: As a rule, naive subsets had a larger estimated richness than memory subsets.

The germline CDR1 and CDR2 sequences are MNHEY and SMNVEV (reference sequence). V lost 4 bases to trimming and J lost 3 bases; unmatched junction nucleotides: 4. The CDR3 extends over 15 amino acids. About this clone: Its antigen is not known.

Clones were sequenced by immunoSEQ multiplex PCR, and TCRdb holds only the in-frame ones, with some missing. The sample holds about 820,000 clones, almost 95% seen once. Naive CD8 isolation took CD45RO-negative cells positively selected for CCR7 and excluded terminally differentiated effector memory CD45RA+ cells. Adult donors, all healthy and HIV-negative, had no recent acute infections or vaccinations. The rearrangement links TRBV27 to TRBJ2-1; TRBD2 matches at 9 bases. Sequencing was performed on naive CD8+ T cells sorted from blood. This TCR was recovered from a man aged 25-40 years in good health. CDR3 DNA: TGTGCCAGCAGTTCCGAGCGGGAGGACTACAATGAGCAGTTCTTC. Translating it yields CASSSEREDYNEQFF.